This T cell receptor (beta chain) comes out of a study of long-term antiretroviral therapy in people with HIV. Study-wide findings and caveats: Subsequent to ART, diversity was augmented yet persisted below that of transplant donor controls.

Sampling of each donor yielded at least one pre-ART PBMC sample and at least two post-ART PBMC samples. CDR3 length: 18 residues. The V gene end was trimmed by 4 bases and the J gene end by 5 bases; junction bases not matched to a gene: 15. Per germline, CDR1 SGHRS and CDR2 YFSETQ. Version v3.0 of the immunoSEQ assay ran at survey level. This table comes from immunoSEQ multiplex PCR, and its TCRdb copy is limited to in-frame clones, with some not included. The profile shows roughly 30,000 clones, approximately 83% of them singletons. In regard to this clone: Antigen unknown.

The chain employs TRBV5-1 and TRBJ2-7; TRBD2 agrees at 13 bases. The sample was unsorted PBMCs, taken 0.8 years before starting antiretroviral therapy. The source of this sequence is a man between 18 and 35 years old with HIV. CDR3 sequence: CASSKTSGRSPGGDEQYF. CDR3 sequence (DNA): TGCGCCAGCAGCAAGACTAGCGGGAGGTCCCCGGGTGGAGACGAGCAGTACTTC. The full variable domain, rest sourced from reference TRBV5-1 and TRBJ2-7, is KAGVTQTPRYLIKTRGQQVTLSCSPISGHRSVSWYQQTPGQGLQFLFEYFSETQRNKGNFPGRFSGRQFSNSRSEMNVSTLELGDSALYLCASSKTSGRSPGGDEQYFGPGTRLTVT.